One sample yielded the 13 T cell receptor beta chains listed below, sequenced in a study of response to subunit inactivated influenza vaccine. Using its own MiXCR run on the RT-PCR reads, TCRdb lists one record per CDR3 protein. This table holds fewer than 650,000 distinct CDR3 sequences, roughly 13% found once. Sequenced material: PBMCs from blood, taken about 6 weeks after vaccination. The origin of the receptors is a man between 50 and 59 years old who received an inactivated influenza vaccine.

This clonotype was found a few times. V usage is TRBV24-1 and J usage is TRBJ2-7; TRBD2 is a possible D gene (5 bases). Between the trimmed V and J ends, which lost 1 base and 3 bases, there was a span of 15 bases. CDR1 KGHDR and CDR2 SFDVKD come from the germline V gene. The CDR3 is 16 residues long. The CDR3 DNA is TGTGCCACCAGTGATTTTTCTCCAGAGGGTTTCTACGAGCAGTACTTC. Amino acids: CATSDFSPEGFYEQYF.

This chain joins TRBV10-3 and TRBJ2-7; TRBD1 matches 9 bases. The CDR3 sequence is 13 residues long. CDR1 and CDR2 (germline): ENHRY, SYGVKD. After removal of 4 bases from V and 5 bases from J, the junction contained 3 bases not matched to a gene. CDR3 sequence: CAISARTGDEQYF. The CDR3 bases are TGTGCCATCAGTGCTCGGACAGGGGACGAGCAGTACTTC.

This clonotype was found many times. The CDR3 nucleotides are TGCGCCAGCAGCTTGGGGACAGCCTCGAATGAGCAGTTCTTC. Its protein product is CASSLGTASNEQFF. V is TRBV5-1 and J is TRBJ2-1, with D perhaps matching TRBD1 (6 bases). Germline V lookup: CDR1 SGHRS, CDR2 YFSETQ. The CDR3 runs 14 residues. The V end was cut by 0 bases, the J end by 7 bases, with 11 bases between. Supplemented by reference TRBV5-1 and TRBJ2-1, the full variable domain reads KAGVTQTPRYLIKTRGQQVTLSCSPISGHRSVSWYQQTPGQGLQFLFEYFSETQRNKGNFPGRFSGRQFSNSRSEMNVSTLELGDSALYLCASSLGTASNEQFFGPGTRLTVL.

In its sample, this clonotype was seen a few times. The chain employs TRBV20-1 and TRBJ2-1, with D unclear. The V and J ends lost 4 bases and 3 bases respectively, with 7 bases between them. Germline lookup yields CDR1 DFQATT and CDR2 SNEGSKA (reference sequence). The CDR3 runs 12 residues. Here the CDR3 reads CSATLNYNEQFF. CDR3 nucleotides: TGCAGTGCTACCTTAAACTACAATGAGCAGTTCTTC.

The rearrangement joins TRBV20-1 to TRBJ1-6; TRBD1 might be the D (5 bases). The CDR3 is 13 amino acids. Per germline, CDR1 DFQATT and CDR2 SNEGSKA (reference sequence). The CDR3 DNA reads as TGCAGCCCATTCAGGGCGAATAATTCACCCCTCCACTTT. Its protein product is CSPFRANNSPLHF.

This clonotype was counted a few times. The CDR3 DNA reads as TGCGCCAGCAGCCAAGATGGGACTAGACTCTACAATGAGCAGTTCTTC. Its translation is CASSQDGTRLYNEQFF. The chain has TRBV4-3 and TRBJ2-1; 8 bases match TRBD2. V trimming: 0 bases; J trimming: 3 bases; junction bases outside the gene matches: 4. Germline V gene data show CDR1 as LGHNA and CDR2 as YSLEER. CDR3 size: 16 residues.

This clonotype showed up just a few times. The rearrangement uses TRBV4-1 and TRBJ2-7; D gene ambiguous. Trimming took 0 bases from V and 3 from J, leaving 9 bases between them. This CDR3 has 14 residues. Germline CDR1 is MGHRA and CDR2 is YSYEKL. CDR3 nucleotide sequence: TGCGCCAGCAGCCAAGACGACATTTTCTACGAGCAGTACTTC. Protein sequence: CASSQDDIFYEQYF.

The CDR3 loop reads CASSQFMGSPLHF. In DNA, the CDR3 is TGTGCCAGCAGCCAATTCATGGGTTCACCCCTCCACTTT. The chain has TRBV14 and TRBJ1-6; D gene unclear. Germline assignment: CDR1 SGHDN and CDR2 FVKESK. Deletions cut 2 bases from V and 9 bases from J, with 8 bases between. This CDR3 contains 13 residues.

This clonotype was counted between two and nine times. The chain carries TRBV24-1 and TRBJ2-7, with 7 bases matching TRBD2. Germline assignment: CDR1 KGHDR and CDR2 SFDVKD. The CDR3 has 14 amino acids. V shed 4 bases, J shed 5 bases, and the junction held 7 bases outside the gene matches. The CDR3 coding sequence is TGTGCCACCAGTGAGACCGGGACTACTCACGAGCAGTACTTC. It encodes CATSETGTTHEQYF.

This clonotype was seen a handful of times. V is TRBV5-6 and J is TRBJ1-2, with 8 bases aligning to TRBD1. Looked up from germline, CDR1 is SGHDT and CDR2 is YYEEEE. The J segment lost 7 bases and the V segment lost 1 base, leaving 9 bases of the junction unmatched. The CDR3 is 15 residues long. Written as DNA, the CDR3 is TGTGCCAGCAGCTTGCCCGAGGGCAGGGGGCCTGGCTACACCTTC. It encodes CASSLPEGRGPGYTF.

This rearrangement joins TRBV4-2 to TRBJ1-4; D not resolved. Trimming stripped 6 bases from V and 0 bases from J, with 17 bases between. From germline, CDR1 is LGHNA and CDR2 YNFKEQ. The CDR3 length is 17 residues. CDR3 region: CASSRWPREATNEKLFF. Here the CDR3 DNA reads TGTGCCAGCAGTCGATGGCCGAGAGAGGCAACTAATGAAAAACTGTTTTTT.

This clonotype was counted a few times. V is TRBV12-3 or TRBV12-4 and J is TRBJ2-5, with 8 nucleotides matching TRBD2. The CDR3 sequence is 16 residues long. V dropped 5 bases and J dropped 5; count of bases not matched to a gene: 13. CDR3 region: CASSPSGGAQWETQYF. For the CDR3, the DNA is TGTGCCAGCAGTCCCTCCGGGGGGGCTCAGTGGGAGACCCAGTACTTC.

Here the CDR3 reads CSARPTAFFTDTQYF. The CDR3 DNA reads TGCAGCGCCCGGCCGACAGCCTTCTTCACAGATACGCAGTATTTT. The chain combines TRBV29-1 with TRBJ2-3; tentative D call: TRBD1 (5 bases). The ends were cut back, 7 bases at V and 2 bases at J, with 19 bases in the middle. The CDR3 is 15 residues long. CDR1 and CDR2 (germline): SQVTM, ANQGSEA.